A selection of T cell receptor beta chains follows, all from one sample in a study of T cell responses to AZD1222 COVID-19 vaccine. TCRdb's copy holds only in-frame clones and misses some; the assay was immunoSEQ multiplex PCR. The table lists around 99,000 clones, around 87% of them singletons, with 4.5% to 6.5% in the top ten. The specimen comprised peripheral blood, sampled on day 0 of AZD1222 vaccination. The receptors here all came from an adult in good health. The CDR3 runs from the conserved cysteine through the conserved F or W. The order of the fields is J gene, D gene, CDR3 length, V gene, clone size, CDR3 protein, CDR3 DNA. A D gene is named only where the DNA matches it firmly. Part of the rows lack a size; the others show once, few, many or a class for expanded clones.

j_call: TRBJ2-7; d_call: NA; cdr3_length: 17; v_call: TRBV2; clone_size: NA; cdr3_aa: CASSEEGWDTSSYEQYF; cdr3_nt: TGTGCCAGCAGTGAAGAGGGGTGGGACACCAGCTCCTACGAGCAGTACTTC
j_call: TRBJ2-7; d_call: NA; cdr3_length: 13; v_call: TRBV11-3; clone_size: NA; cdr3_aa: CASSLGQDYEQYF; cdr3_nt: TGTGCCAGCAGCTTAGGACAAGACTACGAGCAGTACTTC
j_call: TRBJ2-1; d_call: NA; cdr3_length: 15; v_call: TRBV6-2/TRBV6-3; clone_size: NA; cdr3_aa: CASSRGGATYNEQFF; cdr3_nt: TGTGCCAGCAGTCGCGGAGGGGCGACCTACAATGAGCAGTTCTTC
j_call: TRBJ2-3; d_call: TRBD2; cdr3_length: 16; v_call: TRBV7-3; clone_size: NA; cdr3_aa: CASSLLAGGPADTQYF; cdr3_nt: TGTGCCAGCAGCTTATTAGCGGGGGGGCCTGCAGATACGCAGTATTTT
j_call: TRBJ2-1; d_call: TRBD2; cdr3_length: 16; v_call: TRBV28; clone_size: NA; cdr3_aa: CASSFLGRGRSNEQFF; cdr3_nt: TGTGCCAGCAGTTTCCTGGGGAGGGGAAGGTCTAATGAGCAGTTCTTC
j_call: TRBJ2-2; d_call: NA; cdr3_length: 12; v_call: TRBV5-4; clone_size: NA; cdr3_aa: CASSFQGGELFF; cdr3_nt: TGTGCCAGCAGCTTCCAGGGCGGGGAGCTGTTTTTT
j_call: TRBJ1-1; d_call: NA; cdr3_length: 14; v_call: TRBV11-2; clone_size: NA; cdr3_aa: CASSFSGANTEAFF; cdr3_nt: TGTGCCAGCAGCTTTTCGGGAGCGAACACTGAAGCTTTCTTT
j_call: TRBJ1-1; d_call: NA; cdr3_length: 14; v_call: TRBV29-1; clone_size: NA; cdr3_aa: CSVEEQGFNTEAFF; cdr3_nt: TGCAGCGTTGAAGAACAGGGATTCAACACTGAAGCTTTCTTT
j_call: TRBJ1-1; d_call: TRBD1; cdr3_length: 13; v_call: TRBV19; clone_size: NA; cdr3_aa: CATHRGLGTEAFF; cdr3_nt: TGTGCCACCCACAGGGGGCTGGGCACTGAAGCTTTCTTT
j_call: TRBJ2-7; d_call: TRBD1; cdr3_length: 14; v_call: TRBV7-9; clone_size: once; cdr3_aa: CASSRGQGAYEQYF; cdr3_nt: TGTGCCAGCAGCCGGGGACAGGGGGCCTACGAGCAGTACTTC
j_call: TRBJ2-5; d_call: TRBD2; cdr3_length: 16; v_call: TRBV5-1; clone_size: NA; cdr3_aa: CASARFNSGGQETQYF; cdr3_nt: TGCGCCAGTGCCCGTTTCAATAGCGGGGGGCAAGAGACCCAGTACTTC
j_call: TRBJ1-6; d_call: NA; cdr3_length: 15; v_call: TRBV28; clone_size: NA; cdr3_aa: CASSLSVVGASPLHF; cdr3_nt: TGTGCCAGCAGTTTAAGCGTGGTCGGGGCTTCACCCCTCCACTTT
j_call: TRBJ2-4; d_call: NA; cdr3_length: 15; v_call: TRBV2; clone_size: few; cdr3_aa: CASSEESVGKNIQYF; cdr3_nt: TGTGCCAGCAGTGAAGAAAGCGTCGGCAAAAACATTCAGTACTTC
j_call: TRBJ1-2; d_call: NA; cdr3_length: 12; v_call: TRBV5-6; clone_size: NA; cdr3_aa: CASSLYGAGYTF; cdr3_nt: TGTGCCAGCAGCTTGTACGGTGCCGGCTACACCTTC
j_call: TRBJ2-2; d_call: NA; cdr3_length: 16; v_call: TRBV24-1; clone_size: NA; cdr3_aa: CATSDLGLQNTGELFF; cdr3_nt: TGTGCCACCAGTGACCTCGGACTGCAGAACACCGGGGAGCTGTTTTTT
j_call: TRBJ2-2; d_call: TRBD1; cdr3_length: 14; v_call: TRBV30; clone_size: NA; cdr3_aa: CAFRGTANTGELFF; cdr3_nt: TGTGCCTTTCGAGGGACAGCGAACACCGGGGAGCTGTTTTTT
j_call: TRBJ2-1; d_call: TRBD2; cdr3_length: 16; v_call: TRBV27; clone_size: NA; cdr3_aa: CASSGSRLASGNEQFF; cdr3_nt: TGTGCCAGCAGTGGCTCCCGACTAGCGAGCGGCAATGAGCAGTTCTTC
j_call: TRBJ2-5; d_call: TRBD1; cdr3_length: 17; v_call: TRBV5-1; clone_size: NA; cdr3_aa: CASSHGGAGGRVETQYF; cdr3_nt: TGCGCCAGCAGCCACGGTGGGGCAGGGGGCAGGGTGGAGACCCAGTACTTC
j_call: TRBJ2-7; d_call: NA; cdr3_length: 13; v_call: TRBV6-5; clone_size: NA; cdr3_aa: CASTGRPTYEQYF; cdr3_nt: TGTGCCAGCACAGGGAGGCCTACCTACGAGCAGTACTTC
j_call: TRBJ2-7; d_call: TRBD2; cdr3_length: 16; v_call: TRBV27; clone_size: few; cdr3_aa: CASTPIAGGPTYEQYF; cdr3_nt: TGTGCCAGCACCCCCATAGCGGGAGGCCCTACCTACGAGCAGTACTTC
j_call: TRBJ2-5; d_call: NA; cdr3_length: 16; v_call: TRBV5-4; clone_size: NA; cdr3_aa: CASSLVGQTYQETQYF; cdr3_nt: TGTGCCAGCAGCTTGGTAGGACAGACGTACCAAGAGACCCAGTACTTC
j_call: TRBJ2-2; d_call: NA; cdr3_length: 14; v_call: TRBV7-9; clone_size: NA; cdr3_aa: CASSRHKNTGELFF; cdr3_nt: TGTGCCAGCAGCCGACACAAGAACACCGGGGAGCTGTTTTTT
j_call: TRBJ1-2; d_call: NA; cdr3_length: 13; v_call: TRBV28; clone_size: NA; cdr3_aa: CASSVGVVYGYTF; cdr3_nt: TGTGCCAGCAGCGTAGGGGTGGTCTATGGCTACACCTTC
j_call: TRBJ2-6; d_call: NA; cdr3_length: 15; v_call: TRBV6-2/TRBV6-3; clone_size: many; cdr3_aa: CASSYRAAGANVLTF; cdr3_nt: TGTGCCAGCAGTTACAGGGCAGCTGGGGCCAACGTCCTGACTTTC
j_call: TRBJ2-1; d_call: TRBD2; cdr3_length: 14; v_call: TRBV15; clone_size: once; cdr3_aa: CATGRGSSYNEQFF; cdr3_nt: TGTGCCACCGGGAGGGGTAGCTCCTACAATGAGCAGTTCTTC
j_call: TRBJ2-7; d_call: NA; cdr3_length: 13; v_call: TRBV30; clone_size: NA; cdr3_aa: CAWSPRRGGEQYF; cdr3_nt: TGTGCCTGGAGTCCCCGCCGGGGCGGCGAGCAGTACTTC
j_call: TRBJ1-1; d_call: NA; cdr3_length: 16; v_call: TRBV5-6; clone_size: few; cdr3_aa: CASSSNLQAIYTEAFF; cdr3_nt: TGTGCCAGCAGCTCCAATCTCCAGGCAATCTACACTGAAGCTTTCTTT
j_call: TRBJ2-3; d_call: NA; cdr3_length: 15; v_call: TRBV5-1; clone_size: NA; cdr3_aa: CASSLAQGISDTQYF; cdr3_nt: TGCGCCAGCAGCTTGGCCCAGGGGATTTCAGATACGCAGTATTTT
j_call: TRBJ1-6; d_call: NA; cdr3_length: 15; v_call: TRBV28; clone_size: NA; cdr3_aa: CASSLQQGGGSPLHF; cdr3_nt: TGTGCCAGCAGTTTACAACAGGGAGGAGGATCACCCCTCCACTTT
j_call: TRBJ1-6; d_call: NA; cdr3_length: 17; v_call: TRBV3-1/TRBV3-2; clone_size: NA; cdr3_aa: CASSQEGLRVYNSPLHF; cdr3_nt: TGTGCCAGCAGCCAAGAGGGGCTCCGGGTCTATAATTCACCCCTCCACTTT
j_call: TRBJ2-7; d_call: NA; cdr3_length: 14; v_call: TRBV2; clone_size: few; cdr3_aa: CASSEEAISYEQYF; cdr3_nt: TGTGCCAGCAGTGAAGAGGCGATCTCCTACGAGCAGTACTTC
j_call: TRBJ1-2; d_call: NA; cdr3_length: 13; v_call: TRBV7-6; clone_size: few; cdr3_aa: CASSPDLTYGYTF; cdr3_nt: TGTGCCAGCAGTCCTGATCTAACCTATGGCTACACCTTC
j_call: TRBJ1-2; d_call: TRBD1; cdr3_length: 13; v_call: TRBV9; clone_size: NA; cdr3_aa: CASSATDRAGYTF; cdr3_nt: TGTGCCAGCAGCGCCACGGACAGGGCTGGCTACACCTTC
j_call: TRBJ2-2; d_call: NA; cdr3_length: 16; v_call: TRBV5-3; clone_size: NA; cdr3_aa: CARSFLTGLGAGELFF; cdr3_nt: TGTGCCAGAAGCTTCCTTACAGGGCTTGGAGCCGGGGAGCTGTTTTTT
j_call: TRBJ2-7; d_call: NA; cdr3_length: 15; v_call: TRBV7-9; clone_size: NA; cdr3_aa: CASSDGQWSLREQYF; cdr3_nt: TGTGCCAGCAGCGACGGACAGTGGAGTTTACGCGAGCAGTACTTC
j_call: TRBJ1-6; d_call: TRBD1; cdr3_length: 13; v_call: TRBV6-5; clone_size: NA; cdr3_aa: CASRALQGSPLHF; cdr3_nt: TGTGCCAGCAGGGCTTTACAGGGGTCACCCCTCCACTTT
j_call: TRBJ1-1; d_call: TRBD1; cdr3_length: 13; v_call: TRBV30; clone_size: once; cdr3_aa: CAWSKPGGGEAFF; cdr3_nt: TGTGCCTGGAGCAAACCAGGGGGGGGTGAAGCTTTCTTT
j_call: TRBJ1-5; d_call: NA; cdr3_length: 12; v_call: TRBV28; clone_size: once; cdr3_aa: CATRTVREPQHF; cdr3_nt: TGTGCCACCCGGACAGTTCGCGAGCCCCAGCATTTT
j_call: TRBJ2-5; d_call: TRBD2; cdr3_length: 15; v_call: TRBV7-2; clone_size: NA; cdr3_aa: CASTRGREGWETQYF; cdr3_nt: TGTGCCAGCACCCGCGGCAGGGAGGGTTGGGAGACCCAGTACTTC
j_call: TRBJ2-3; d_call: TRBD1; cdr3_length: 16; v_call: TRBV24-1; clone_size: NA; cdr3_aa: CATSEATGERTDTQYF; cdr3_nt: TGTGCCACCAGTGAGGCGACAGGGGAACGTACAGATACGCAGTATTTT
j_call: TRBJ1-3; d_call: NA; cdr3_length: 16; v_call: TRBV11-2; clone_size: NA; cdr3_aa: CASSKTAGNSGNTIYF; cdr3_nt: TGTGCCAGCAGCAAGACCGCAGGGAACTCTGGAAACACCATATATTTT
j_call: TRBJ2-5; d_call: TRBD2; cdr3_length: 12; v_call: TRBV24-1; clone_size: once; cdr3_aa: CATSSSGETQYF; cdr3_nt: TGTGCCACCAGTAGTAGCGGGGAGACCCAGTACTTC
j_call: TRBJ1-2; d_call: TRBD1; cdr3_length: 15; v_call: TRBV7-2; clone_size: NA; cdr3_aa: CASSLSPQGYYGYTF; cdr3_nt: TGTGCCAGCAGCCTTAGTCCACAGGGGTACTATGGCTACACCTTC
j_call: TRBJ2-5; d_call: NA; cdr3_length: 15; v_call: TRBV4-1; clone_size: NA; cdr3_aa: CASSQGIVAQETQYF; cdr3_nt: TGCGCCAGCAGCCAAGGCATCGTAGCCCAAGAGACCCAGTACTTC
j_call: TRBJ2-5; d_call: NA; cdr3_length: 14; v_call: TRBV5-1; clone_size: NA; cdr3_aa: CASSLAGNQETQYF; cdr3_nt: TGCGCCAGCAGCTTGGCGGGCAATCAAGAGACCCAGTACTTC
j_call: TRBJ2-7; d_call: NA; cdr3_length: 13; v_call: TRBV5-1; clone_size: NA; cdr3_aa: CASSKNPSYEQYF; cdr3_nt: TGCGCCAGCAGCAAGAACCCGTCCTACGAGCAGTACTTC
j_call: TRBJ2-1; d_call: NA; cdr3_length: 13; v_call: TRBV10-2; clone_size: NA; cdr3_aa: CASSEYAQGPQFF; cdr3_nt: TGCGCCAGCAGTGAGTATGCACAGGGTCCTCAGTTCTTC
j_call: TRBJ2-5; d_call: NA; cdr3_length: 18; v_call: TRBV20-1; clone_size: NA; cdr3_aa: CSASDLYDGLEVQETQYF; cdr3_nt: TGCAGTGCTAGTGACCTCTACGACGGACTGGAAGTACAAGAGACCCAGTACTTC
j_call: TRBJ2-3; d_call: NA; cdr3_length: 16; v_call: TRBV5-4; clone_size: NA; cdr3_aa: CASSSTRDFSTDTQYF; cdr3_nt: TGTGCCAGCAGCTCGACCCGGGACTTCAGCACAGATACGCAGTATTTT
j_call: TRBJ1-4; d_call: NA; cdr3_length: 14; v_call: TRBV5-1; clone_size: NA; cdr3_aa: CASSFGFDNEKLFF; cdr3_nt: TGCGCCAGCAGCTTCGGTTTCGATAATGAAAAACTGTTTTTT
j_call: TRBJ1-6; d_call: NA; cdr3_length: 17; v_call: TRBV4-2; clone_size: NA; cdr3_aa: CASSQGTGQASNSPLHF; cdr3_nt: TGTGCCAGCAGCCAAGGAACAGGCCAGGCATCAAATTCACCCCTCCACTTT
j_call: TRBJ1-2; d_call: TRBD1; cdr3_length: 15; v_call: TRBV28; clone_size: NA; cdr3_aa: CASNSEGDRVQGYTF; cdr3_nt: TGTGCCAGCAACTCAGAAGGGGACAGGGTCCAAGGCTACACCTTC